The sample holds one count of the clone carrying this T cell receptor (beta chain). Its cognate antigen is unknown. The V end was cut by 2 bases, the J end by 3 bases, with 10 bases between. Germline V CDR1 and CDR2: SGHTA, FQGTGA. This CDR3 has 15 residues. These data belong to a study of cytomegalovirus exposure and HLA in healthy donors. Broader study findings: HLA allele associations emerged for roughly 17,000 TCR beta sequences in a later analysis, at 0.05 false discovery rate. About 87% or about 30% of the time was how often most TCR beta V segments were productive, according to an earlier analysis.

The PCR ran on 60 Vbeta and 13 Jbeta primers. Assay: immunoSEQ multiplex PCR; the TCRdb copy retains only in-frame clones and omits some. The table includes tens of thousands of clones, about three fifths detected once. The origin of this receptor is a woman aged 30 to 39 in good health and CMV-seropositive. J is TRBJ2-2 and V is TRBV7-3, with D maybe TRBD2 (7 bases). Sequencing used PBMCs. CDR3 loop: CASSLQGRDTGELFF. As DNA, the CDR3 is TGTGCCAGCAGCTTACAGGGGAGGGACACCGGGGAGCTGTTTTTT.